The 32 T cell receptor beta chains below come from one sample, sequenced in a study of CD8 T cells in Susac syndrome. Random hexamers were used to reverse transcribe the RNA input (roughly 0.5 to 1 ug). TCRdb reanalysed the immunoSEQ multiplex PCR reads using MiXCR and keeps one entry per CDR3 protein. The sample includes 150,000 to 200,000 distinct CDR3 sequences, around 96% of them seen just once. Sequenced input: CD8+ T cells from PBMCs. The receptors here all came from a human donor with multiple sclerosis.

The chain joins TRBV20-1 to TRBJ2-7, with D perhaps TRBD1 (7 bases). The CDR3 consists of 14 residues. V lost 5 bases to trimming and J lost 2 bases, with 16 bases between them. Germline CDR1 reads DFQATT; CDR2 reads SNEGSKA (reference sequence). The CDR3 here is CSAQGEEITYEQYF. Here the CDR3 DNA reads TGCAGTGCTCAGGGGGAGGAGATCACCTACGAGCAGTACTTC.

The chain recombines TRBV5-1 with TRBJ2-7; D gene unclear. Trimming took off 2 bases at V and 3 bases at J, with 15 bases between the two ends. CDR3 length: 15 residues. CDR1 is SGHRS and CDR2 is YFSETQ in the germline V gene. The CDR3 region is CASSLGSGSYYEQYF. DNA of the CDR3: TGCGCCAGCAGCTTAGGGTCGGGCAGCTACTACGAGCAGTACTTC.

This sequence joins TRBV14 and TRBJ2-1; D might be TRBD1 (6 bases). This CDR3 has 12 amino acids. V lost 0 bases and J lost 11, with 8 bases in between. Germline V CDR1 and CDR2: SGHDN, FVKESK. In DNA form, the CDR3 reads TGTGCCAGCAGCCAAGACGGACAGAAGCAGTTCTTC. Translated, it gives CASSQDGQKQFF.

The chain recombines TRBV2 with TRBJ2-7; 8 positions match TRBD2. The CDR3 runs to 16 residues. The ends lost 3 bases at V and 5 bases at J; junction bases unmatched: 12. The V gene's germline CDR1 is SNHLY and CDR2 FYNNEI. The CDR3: CASSDPREGPRDEQYF. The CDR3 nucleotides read TGTGCCAGCAGTGATCCCCGGGAGGGCCCAAGGGACGAGCAGTACTTC. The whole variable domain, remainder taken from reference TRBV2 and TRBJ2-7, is EPEVTQTPSHQVTQMGQEVILRCVPISNHLYFYWYRQILGQKVEFLVSFYNNEISEKSEIFDDQFSVERPDGSNFTLKIRSTKLEDSAMYFCASSDPREGPRDEQYFGPGTRLTVT.

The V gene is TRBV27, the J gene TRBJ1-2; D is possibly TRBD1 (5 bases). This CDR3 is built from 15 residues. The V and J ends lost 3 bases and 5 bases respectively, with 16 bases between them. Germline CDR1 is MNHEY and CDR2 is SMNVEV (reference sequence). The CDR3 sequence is CASSFTVKGRYGYTF. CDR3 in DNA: TGTGCCAGCAGTTTTACTGTTAAGGGGAGGTATGGCTACACCTTC.

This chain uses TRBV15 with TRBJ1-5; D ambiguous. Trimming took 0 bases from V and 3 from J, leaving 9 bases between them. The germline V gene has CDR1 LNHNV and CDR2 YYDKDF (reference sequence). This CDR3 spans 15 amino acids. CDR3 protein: CATSRDSRPNQPQHF. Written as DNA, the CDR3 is TGTGCCACCAGCAGAGATTCGAGGCCCAATCAGCCCCAGCATTTT.

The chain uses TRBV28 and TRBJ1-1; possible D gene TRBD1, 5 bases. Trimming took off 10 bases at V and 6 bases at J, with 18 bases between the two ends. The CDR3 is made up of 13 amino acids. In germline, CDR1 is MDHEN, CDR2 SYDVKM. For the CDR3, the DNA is TGTGCCATCATCCGGTGGGGGGAAGCTGAAGCTTTCTTT. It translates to CAIIRWGEAEAFF. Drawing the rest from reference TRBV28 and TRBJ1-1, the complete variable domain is DVKVTQSSRYLVKRTGEKVFLECVQDMDHENMFWYRQDPGLGLRLIYFSYDVKMKEKGDIPEGYSVSREKKERFSLILESASTNQTSMYLCAIIRWGEAEAFFGQGTRLTVV.

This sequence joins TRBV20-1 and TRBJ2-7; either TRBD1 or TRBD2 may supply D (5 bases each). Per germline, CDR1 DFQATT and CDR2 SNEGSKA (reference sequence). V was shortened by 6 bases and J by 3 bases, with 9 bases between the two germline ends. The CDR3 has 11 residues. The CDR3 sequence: CSAPRGYEQYF. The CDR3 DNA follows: TGCAGTGCACCGAGGGGCTACGAGCAGTACTTC.

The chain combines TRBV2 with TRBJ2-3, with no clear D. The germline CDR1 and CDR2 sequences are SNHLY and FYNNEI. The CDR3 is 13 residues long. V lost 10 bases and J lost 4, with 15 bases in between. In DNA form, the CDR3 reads TGTGCCACCGCCAACATTCCGGCAGATACGCAGTATTTT. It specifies CATANIPADTQYF. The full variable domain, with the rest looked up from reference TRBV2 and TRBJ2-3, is EPEVTQTPSHQVTQMGQEVILRCVPISNHLYFYWYRQILGQKVEFLVSFYNNEISEKSEIFDDQFSVERPDGSNFTLKIRSTKLEDSAMYFCATANIPADTQYFGPGTRLTVL.

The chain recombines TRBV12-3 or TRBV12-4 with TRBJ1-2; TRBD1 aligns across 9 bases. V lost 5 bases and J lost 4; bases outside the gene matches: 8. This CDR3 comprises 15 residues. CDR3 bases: TGTGCCAGCAGTGCACAGGGGGCGCAAAGCTATGGCTACACCTTC. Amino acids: CASSAQGAQSYGYTF.

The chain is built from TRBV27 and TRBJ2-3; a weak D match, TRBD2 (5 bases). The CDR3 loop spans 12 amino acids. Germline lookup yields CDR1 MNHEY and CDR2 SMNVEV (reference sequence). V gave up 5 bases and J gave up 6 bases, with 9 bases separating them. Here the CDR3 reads CASSRGSDTQYF. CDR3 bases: TGTGCCAGCAGTCGGGGTTCGGATACGCAGTATTTT.

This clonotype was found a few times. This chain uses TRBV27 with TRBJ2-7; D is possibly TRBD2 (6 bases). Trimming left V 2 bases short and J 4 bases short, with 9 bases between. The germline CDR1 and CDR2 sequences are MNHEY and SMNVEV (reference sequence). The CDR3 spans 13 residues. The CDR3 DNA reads TGTGCCAGCAGTTTAGGGGGGAGGTACGAGCAGTACTTC. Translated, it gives CASSLGGRYEQYF.

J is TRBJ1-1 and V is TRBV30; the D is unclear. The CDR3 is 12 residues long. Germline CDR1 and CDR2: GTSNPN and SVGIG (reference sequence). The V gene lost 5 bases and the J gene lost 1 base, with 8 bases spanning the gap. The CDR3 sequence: CAWSEGNTEAFF. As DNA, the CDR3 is TGTGCCTGGTCTGAGGGGAACACTGAAGCTTTCTTT.

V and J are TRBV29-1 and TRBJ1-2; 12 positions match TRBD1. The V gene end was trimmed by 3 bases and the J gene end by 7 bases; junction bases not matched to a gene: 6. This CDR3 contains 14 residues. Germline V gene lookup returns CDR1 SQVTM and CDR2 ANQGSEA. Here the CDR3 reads CSVDEGQGAGGYTF. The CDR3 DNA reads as TGCAGCGTTGATGAGGGACAGGGGGCTGGTGGCTACACCTTC.

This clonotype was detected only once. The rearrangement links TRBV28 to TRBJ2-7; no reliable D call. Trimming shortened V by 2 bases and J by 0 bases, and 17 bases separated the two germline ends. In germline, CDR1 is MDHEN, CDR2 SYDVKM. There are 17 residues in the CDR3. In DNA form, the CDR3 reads TGTGCCAGCAGTTTAGGAGTAGAGACCCCCTTCTCCTACGAGCAGTACTTC. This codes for CASSLGVETPFSYEQYF.

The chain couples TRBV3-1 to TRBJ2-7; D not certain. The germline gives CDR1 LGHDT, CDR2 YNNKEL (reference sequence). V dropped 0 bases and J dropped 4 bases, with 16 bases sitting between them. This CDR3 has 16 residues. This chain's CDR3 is CASSQDRVRPNYEQYF. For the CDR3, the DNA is TGTGCCAGCAGCCAAGATAGGGTCAGACCGAATTACGAGCAGTACTTC.

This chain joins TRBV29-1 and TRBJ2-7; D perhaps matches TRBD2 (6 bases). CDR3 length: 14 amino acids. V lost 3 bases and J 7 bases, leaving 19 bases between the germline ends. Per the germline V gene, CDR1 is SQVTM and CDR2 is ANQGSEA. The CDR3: CSVDEGVGRGEQYF. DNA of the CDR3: TGCAGCGTTGATGAAGGCGTCGGGAGAGGTGAGCAGTACTTC.

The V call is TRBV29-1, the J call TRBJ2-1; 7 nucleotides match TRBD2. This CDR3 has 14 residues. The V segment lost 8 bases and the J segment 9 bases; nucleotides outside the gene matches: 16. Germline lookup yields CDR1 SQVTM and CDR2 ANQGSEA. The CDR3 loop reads CSFRGGRPMGEQFF. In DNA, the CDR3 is TGCAGCTTCCGCGGGGGACGCCCGATGGGTGAGCAGTTCTTC.

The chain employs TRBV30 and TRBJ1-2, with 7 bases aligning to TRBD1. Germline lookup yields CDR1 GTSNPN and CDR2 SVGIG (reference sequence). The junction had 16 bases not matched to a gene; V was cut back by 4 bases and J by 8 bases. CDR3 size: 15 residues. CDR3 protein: CAWTRYRAGGWGYTF. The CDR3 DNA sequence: TGTGCCTGGACCCGTTACCGGGCAGGGGGATGGGGCTACACCTTC.

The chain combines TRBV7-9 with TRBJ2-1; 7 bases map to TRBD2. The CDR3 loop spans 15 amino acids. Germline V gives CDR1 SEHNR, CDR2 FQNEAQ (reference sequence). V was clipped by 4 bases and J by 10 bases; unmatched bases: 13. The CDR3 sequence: CASSYTGEGRSEQFF. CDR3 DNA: TGTGCCAGCAGCTACACGGGGGAGGGACGGAGCGAGCAGTTCTTC. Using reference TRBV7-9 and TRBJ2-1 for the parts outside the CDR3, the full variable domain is DTGVSQNPRHKITKRGQNVTFRCDPISEHNRLYWYRQTLGQGPEFLTYFQNEAQLEKSRLLSDRFSAERPKGSFSTLEIQRTEQGDSAMYLCASSYTGEGRSEQFFGPGTRLTVL.

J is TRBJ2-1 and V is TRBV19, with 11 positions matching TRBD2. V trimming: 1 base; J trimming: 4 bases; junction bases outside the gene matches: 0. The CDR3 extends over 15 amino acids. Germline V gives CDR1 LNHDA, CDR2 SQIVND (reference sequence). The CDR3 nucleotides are TGTGCCAGTAGTATAGGGACTAGCGGGTACAATGAGCAGTTCTTC. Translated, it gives CASSIGTSGYNEQFF.

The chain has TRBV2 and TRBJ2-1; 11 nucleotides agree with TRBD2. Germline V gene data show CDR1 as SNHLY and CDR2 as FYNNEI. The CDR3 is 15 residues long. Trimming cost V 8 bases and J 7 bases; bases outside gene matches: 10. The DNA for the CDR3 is TGTGCCAGCCCTATAGCGGGAGGGTATGTGAATGAGCAGTTCTTC. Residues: CASPIAGGYVNEQFF.

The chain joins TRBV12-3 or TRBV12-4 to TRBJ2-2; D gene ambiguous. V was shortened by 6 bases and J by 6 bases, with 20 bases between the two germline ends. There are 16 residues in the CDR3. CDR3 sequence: CASSPTVPIKAGELFF. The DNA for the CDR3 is TGTGCCAGCAGCCCCACGGTGCCGATCAAGGCCGGGGAGCTGTTTTTT.

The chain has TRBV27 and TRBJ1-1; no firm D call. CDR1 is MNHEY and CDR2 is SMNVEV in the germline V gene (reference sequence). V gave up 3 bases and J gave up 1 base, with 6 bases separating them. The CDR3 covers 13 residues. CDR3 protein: CASSFGGNTEAFF. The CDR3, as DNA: TGTGCCAGCAGTTTCGGAGGGAACACTGAAGCTTTCTTT.

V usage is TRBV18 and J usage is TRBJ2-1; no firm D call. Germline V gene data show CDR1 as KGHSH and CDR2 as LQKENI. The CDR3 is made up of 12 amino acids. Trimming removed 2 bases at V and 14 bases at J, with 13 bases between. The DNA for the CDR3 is TGTGCCAGCTCACCAGAAGGGCCCATGAAGTTCTTC. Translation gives CASSPEGPMKFF.

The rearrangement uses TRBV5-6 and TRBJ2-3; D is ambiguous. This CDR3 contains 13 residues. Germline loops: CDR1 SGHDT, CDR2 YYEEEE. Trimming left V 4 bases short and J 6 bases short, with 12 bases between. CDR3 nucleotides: TGTGCCAGCAGCCCAACACAGCTCGATACGCAGTATTTT. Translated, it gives CASSPTQLDTQYF.

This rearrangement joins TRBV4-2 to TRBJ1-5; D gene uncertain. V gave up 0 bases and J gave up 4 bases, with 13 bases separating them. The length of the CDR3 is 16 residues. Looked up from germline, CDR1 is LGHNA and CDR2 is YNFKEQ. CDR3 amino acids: CASSQDRALGNQPQHF. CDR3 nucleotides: TGTGCCAGCAGCCAAGATAGGGCTTTAGGGAATCAGCCCCAGCATTTT.

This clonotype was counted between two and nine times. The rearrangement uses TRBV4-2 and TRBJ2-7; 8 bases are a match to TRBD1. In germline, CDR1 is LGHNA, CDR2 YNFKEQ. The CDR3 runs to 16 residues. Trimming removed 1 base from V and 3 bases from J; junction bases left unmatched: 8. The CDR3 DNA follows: TGTGCCAGCAGCCAAGCGGGACAGGCCATACTCTACGAGCAGTACTTC. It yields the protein CASSQAGQAILYEQYF.

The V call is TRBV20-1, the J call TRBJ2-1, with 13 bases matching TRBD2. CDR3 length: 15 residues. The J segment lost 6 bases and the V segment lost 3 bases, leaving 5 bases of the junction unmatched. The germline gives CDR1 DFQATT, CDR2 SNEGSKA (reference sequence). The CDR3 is CSARGTSGMINEQFF. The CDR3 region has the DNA TGCAGTGCTAGGGGGACTAGCGGGATGATCAATGAGCAGTTCTTC.

CDR3 loop: CSVDTDSMNTEAFF. The DNA for the CDR3 is TGCAGCGTTGACACCGACAGTATGAACACTGAAGCTTTCTTT. The rearrangement links TRBV29-1 to TRBJ1-1; possibly TRBD1 for D (5 bases). V gave up 3 bases and J gave up 0 bases, with 11 bases separating them. The CDR3 sequence is 14 residues long. CDR1 is SQVTM and CDR2 is ANQGSEA in the germline V gene. Full variable domain (rest looked up from reference TRBV29-1 and TRBJ1-1): SAVISQKPSRDICQRGTSLTIQCQVDSQVTMMFWYRQQPGQSLTLIATANQGSEATYESGFVIDKFPISRPNLTFSTLTVSNMSPEDSSIYLCSVDTDSMNTEAFFGQGTRLTVV.

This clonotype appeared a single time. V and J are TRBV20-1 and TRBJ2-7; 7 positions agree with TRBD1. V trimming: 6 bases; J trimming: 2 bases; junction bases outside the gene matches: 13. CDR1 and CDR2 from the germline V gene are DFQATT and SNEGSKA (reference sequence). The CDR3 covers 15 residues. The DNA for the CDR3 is TGCAGTGCCGACGACCTGACAGGGATGACCTACGAGCAGTACTTC. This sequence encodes CSADDLTGMTYEQYF.

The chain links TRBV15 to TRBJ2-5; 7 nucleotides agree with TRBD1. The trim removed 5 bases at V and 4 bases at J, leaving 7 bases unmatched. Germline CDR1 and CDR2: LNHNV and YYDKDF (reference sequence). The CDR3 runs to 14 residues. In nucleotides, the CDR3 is TGTGCCACCAGCTCCCGAAGACAGGGAGAGACCCAGTACTTC. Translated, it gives CATSSRRQGETQYF.